The present entry profiles one TCR beta chain with its context. This entry comes from a study of blood T cell repertoires in COVID-19. Clones were read by immunoSEQ multiplex PCR, and TCRdb kept only the in-frame ones, dropping some. The table includes roughly 170,000 clones, 85% to 90% detected once. Germline V gene sequence: CDR1 LGHDT, CDR2 YNNKEL (reference sequence). The V end lost 1 base, the J end lost 1 base, and 11 bases lay between the germline ends. The CDR3 is 16 residues long. The chain employs TRBV3-1 (or the pseudogene TRBV3-2) and TRBJ1-3; D remains ambiguous. Sequenced input: peripheral blood. The TCR was taken from a man aged 35 to 55 with active or convalescent COVID-19. CDR3 nucleotide sequence: TGTGCCAGCAGCCAAGTGGTTACGGGATCTGGAAACACCATATATTTT. This encodes CASSQVVTGSGNTIYF.